This T cell receptor beta chain was observed in a study of persistence of HIV-infected CD4 T cells. Cells were stimulated nonspecifically with anti-CD3/anti-CD28 magnetic beads. Responding CD4+ T cells were sorted by upregulation of both CD40 ligand and CD69. Suppressive ART was started during chronic HIV-1 infection in these adults. Undetectable plasma HIV-1 RNA below 50 copies/mL lasted at least 4 years. V lost 8 bases and J 0 bases, leaving 5 bases between the germline ends. There are 13 residues in the CDR3. The immunoSEQ assay was version 4, run in survey mode. Genomic DNA was diluted to around 9.3 ng/uL, up to 1 ug per sample. Here immunoSEQ multiplex PCR was the method, and the copy in TCRdb shows in-frame clones only, minus some. Here the sample spans tens of thousands of clones, roughly 90% being singletons. Concerning this clone: The antigen remains undetermined.

The receptor's source is an adult man with HIV who was CMV-seropositive. The chain is built from TRBV12-3 or TRBV12-4 and TRBJ2-6; D gene ambiguous. The source was CD4+ T cells sorted from PBMCs after approximately 19-hour stimulation, collected from a patient who received antiretroviral therapy. The CDR3 loop is CASSPSGANVLTF. The CDR3 coding sequence is TGTGCCAGCTCCCCCTCTGGGGCCAACGTCCTGACTTTC.